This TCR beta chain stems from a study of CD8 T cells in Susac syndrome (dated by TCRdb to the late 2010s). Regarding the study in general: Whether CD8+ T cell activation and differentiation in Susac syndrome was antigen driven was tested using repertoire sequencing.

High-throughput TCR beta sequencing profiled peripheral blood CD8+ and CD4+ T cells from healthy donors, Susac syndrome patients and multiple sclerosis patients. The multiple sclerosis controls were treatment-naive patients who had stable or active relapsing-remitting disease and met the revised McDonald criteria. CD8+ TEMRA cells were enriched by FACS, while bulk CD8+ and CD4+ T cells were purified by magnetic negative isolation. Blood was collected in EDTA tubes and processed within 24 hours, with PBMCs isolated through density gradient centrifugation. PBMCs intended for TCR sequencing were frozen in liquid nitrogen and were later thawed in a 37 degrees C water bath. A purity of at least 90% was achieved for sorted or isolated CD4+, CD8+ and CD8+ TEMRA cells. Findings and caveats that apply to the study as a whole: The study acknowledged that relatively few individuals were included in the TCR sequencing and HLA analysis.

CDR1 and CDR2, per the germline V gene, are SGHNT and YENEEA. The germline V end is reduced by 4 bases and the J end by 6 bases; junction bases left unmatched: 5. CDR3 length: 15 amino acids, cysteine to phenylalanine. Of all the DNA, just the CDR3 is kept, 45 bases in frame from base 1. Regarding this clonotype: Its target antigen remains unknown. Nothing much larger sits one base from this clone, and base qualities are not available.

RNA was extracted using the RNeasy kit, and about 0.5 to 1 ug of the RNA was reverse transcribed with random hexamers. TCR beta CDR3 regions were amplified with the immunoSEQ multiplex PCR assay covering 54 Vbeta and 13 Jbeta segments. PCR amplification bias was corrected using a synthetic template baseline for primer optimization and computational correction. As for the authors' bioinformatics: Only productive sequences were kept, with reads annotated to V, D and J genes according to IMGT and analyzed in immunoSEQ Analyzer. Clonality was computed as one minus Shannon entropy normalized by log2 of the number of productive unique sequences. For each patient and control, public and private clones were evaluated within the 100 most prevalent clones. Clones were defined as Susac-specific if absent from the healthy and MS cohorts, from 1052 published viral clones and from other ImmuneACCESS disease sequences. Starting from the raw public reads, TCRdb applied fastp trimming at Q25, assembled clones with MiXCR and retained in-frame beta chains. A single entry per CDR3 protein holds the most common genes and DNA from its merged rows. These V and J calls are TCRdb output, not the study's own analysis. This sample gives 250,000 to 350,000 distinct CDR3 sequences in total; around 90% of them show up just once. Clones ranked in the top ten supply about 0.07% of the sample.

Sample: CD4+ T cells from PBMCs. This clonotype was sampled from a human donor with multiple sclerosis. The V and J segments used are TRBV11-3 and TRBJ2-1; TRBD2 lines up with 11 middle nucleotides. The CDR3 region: CASSSGLAATNEQFF. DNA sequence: TGTGCCAGCAGCTCGGGACTAGCGGCAACCAATGAGCAGTTCTTC.